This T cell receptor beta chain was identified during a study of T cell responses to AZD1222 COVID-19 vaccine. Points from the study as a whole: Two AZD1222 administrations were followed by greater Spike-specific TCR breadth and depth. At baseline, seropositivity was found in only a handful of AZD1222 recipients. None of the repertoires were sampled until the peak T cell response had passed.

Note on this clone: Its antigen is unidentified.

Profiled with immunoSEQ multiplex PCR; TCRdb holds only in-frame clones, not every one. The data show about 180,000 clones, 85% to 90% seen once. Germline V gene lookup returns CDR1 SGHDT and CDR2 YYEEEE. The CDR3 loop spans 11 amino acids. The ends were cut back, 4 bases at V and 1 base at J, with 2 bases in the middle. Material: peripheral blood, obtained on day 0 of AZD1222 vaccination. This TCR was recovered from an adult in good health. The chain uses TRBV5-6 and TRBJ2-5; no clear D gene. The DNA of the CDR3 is TGTGCCAGCAGCACCCAAGAGACCCAGTACTTC. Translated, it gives CASSTQETQYF.